The rows below give T cell receptor beta chains drawn from one sample of a study of shared clonotypes between healthy human individuals. The protocol was immunoSEQ multiplex PCR, while the TCRdb copy is restricted to in-frame clones and leaves out a portion. Here the sample spans 1.5 million to 2.5 million clones, about 94% being singletons. Source material: naive CD8+ T cells sorted from blood. Receptors originate from a man aged 18 to 30 in good health. The CDR3 runs from the conserved cysteine through the conserved F or W. A row's size may be missing; if present it is once, few, many or a size class.

clone_size	j_call	v_call	cdr3_aa
.	TRBJ2-7	TRBV27	CASSRQTSGGDYEQYF
.	TRBJ2-1	TRBV4-1	CASSHIGTSGYNEQFF
.	TRBJ2-1	TRBV11-2	CASRAGTGMYNEQFF
.	TRBJ2-1	TRBV27	CASSLSGRGPYNEQFF
.	TRBJ2-7	TRBV7-2	CASSLDEGQGLYEQYF
.	TRBJ2-7	TRBV6-5	CASSYVAGNPYEQYF
.	TRBJ1-1	TRBV6-5	CASSPGNTEAFF
.	TRBJ2-3	TRBV6-1	CASSGTSGSRGTDTQYF
.	TRBJ2-1	TRBV28	CASMGLDHYYNEQFF
.	TRBJ2-7	TRBV6-7	CASRTPPHPDRGYYEQYF
.	TRBJ1-2	TRBV5-1	CASSPGTDSWGYTF
.	TRBJ1-2	TRBV11-2	CASSPLGNYYGYTF
.	TRBJ2-3	TRBV7-6	CASSLGGASTDTQYF
.	TRBJ2-7	TRBV29-1	CSVEALLAGATDEQYF
.	TRBJ2-7	TRBV28	CASSFPGASSGREHSEQYF
.	TRBJ1-2	TRBV27	CASSLSAGEAHYGYTF
once	TRBJ2-3	TRBV9	CASSVAGGGTDTQYF
.	TRBJ1-2	TRBV30	CASDFRNENYGYTF
.	TRBJ2-1	TRBV10-2	CASSEGRYNEQFF
.	TRBJ2-7	TRBV10-3	CAISESGGAPHEQYF
.	TRBJ1-4	TRBV5-1	CASSLEGGVGEKLFF
.	.	TRBV4-1	CASSQVRGGSEQYF
.	TRBJ2-5	TRBV6-5	CASSKTLGAPETQYF
.	TRBJ2-7	TRBV5-1	CASSLVIAGGLEPYEQYF
.	TRBJ1-1	TRBV11-2	CASSLSFGEAFF
.	TRBJ2-5	TRBV10-3	CAISEDMWRQTQYF
.	TRBJ2-3	TRBV7-9	CASSPPTGPDTQYF
.	TRBJ1-5	TRBV27	CASSLRGSNQPQHF
.	TRBJ1-1	TRBV5-1	CASSSTGFPTEAFF
.	TRBJ1-1	TRBV4-1	CASSQDPVRNTEAFF
.	TRBJ2-1	TRBV6-6	CASSRRISYNEQFF
.	TRBJ2-4	TRBV6-1	CASSEFLTGGNIQYF
.	TRBJ1-6	TRBV18	CASSPIGTLNGSPLHF
.	TRBJ2-7	TRBV10-2	CASRAGSPFYEQYF
.	TRBJ2-1	TRBV7-9	CASSSLAGPYNEQFF
.	TRBJ2-5	TRBV27	CASSPNHGWETQYF
.	TRBJ2-7	TRBV11-1	CASSLSGGGAYEQYF
.	TRBJ1-1	TRBV28	CATKPPGTEAFF
.	TRBJ1-5	TRBV10-3	CAISESMAGDQPQHF
.	TRBJ2-5	TRBV5-4	CASSELVSNGQETQYF
.	TRBJ2-6	TRBV28	CASSLSQGIPGANVLTF
.	TRBJ2-7	TRBV28	CSTGGVEQYF
.	TRBJ2-2	TRBV11-2	CASSLEPLTAGELFF
.	TRBJ1-2	TRBV21-1	CASSKQQGQGYGYTF
.	TRBJ1-1	TRBV6-5	CASSYLGVEAFF
.	TRBJ2-7	TRBV7-9	CASSFEIYEQYF
.	TRBJ2-7	TRBV4-1	CASSQGLGTSYEQYF
.	TRBJ1-1	TRBV29-1	CSVLTGVYTEAFF
.	TRBJ2-4	TRBV7-9	CASSSTVLEGENDGNIQYF
.	TRBJ2-7	TRBV4-1	CASSHPDWAYEQYF
.	TRBJ1-1	TRBV2	CASSGGSAFF
once	TRBJ2-7	TRBV27	CASSFGAGGLYEQYF